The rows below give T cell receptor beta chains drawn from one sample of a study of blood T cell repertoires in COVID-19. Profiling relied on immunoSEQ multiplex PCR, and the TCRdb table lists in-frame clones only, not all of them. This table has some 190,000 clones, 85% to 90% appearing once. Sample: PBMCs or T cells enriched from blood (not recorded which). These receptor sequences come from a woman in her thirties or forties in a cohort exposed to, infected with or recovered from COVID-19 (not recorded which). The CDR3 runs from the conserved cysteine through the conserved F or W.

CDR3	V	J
CASSYKLGALTGELFF	TRBV6-5	TRBJ2-2
CASSEVRVVTEAFF	TRBV6-1	TRBJ1-1
CASSHTGTGWTEAFF	TRBV3-1/TRBV3-2	TRBJ1-1
CASSQISGVHRSSGNTIYF	TRBV4-1	TRBJ1-3
CASSLARFLDSDTMNTEAFF	TRBV7-8	TRBJ1-1
CASTRGGARGLKGYTF	TRBV5-5	TRBJ1-2
CASSQGVSNEKLFF	TRBV5-5	TRBJ1-4
CASSFVPGDGNTEAFF	TRBV7-9	TRBJ1-1
CASNGTGGPGAWGYTF	TRBV21-1	TRBJ1-2
CSVVAGGVDTQYF	TRBV29-1	TRBJ2-3
CASSLADLPPYEQYF	TRBV7-9	TRBJ2-7
CASRQGQLNTEAFF	TRBV7-9	TRBJ1-1
CASSRGQGTNQPQHF	TRBV21-1	TRBJ1-5
CASSGVATGLPEQYF	TRBV11-3	TRBJ2-7
CASSFQRSARSEAFF	TRBV7-8	TRBJ1-1
CASSLGQVLEAFF	TRBV6-6	TRBJ1-1
CAWSNIIRELFF	TRBV30	TRBJ2-2
CASSASGFTDTQYF	TRBV5-5	TRBJ2-3
CASSLSWTGGYGYTF	TRBV5-6	TRBJ1-2
CASSATGHKNTEAFF	TRBV9	TRBJ1-1
CASSRGYDSSPLHF	TRBV2	TRBJ1-6
CASSSPPGLEARDTQYF	TRBV28	TRBJ2-3
CASSQDLHNSEAFF	TRBV4-3	TRBJ1-1
CASSPGQRMNTEAFF	TRBV13	TRBJ1-1
CASSPSFGLTFSYEQYF	TRBV4-1	TRBJ2-7
CASRIPAGQGASGAFF	TRBV28	TRBJ1-1
CASSLPGQGARSPLHF	TRBV7-8	TRBJ1-6
CASKTSGTYNEQFF	TRBV27	TRBJ2-1
CASSPGLPSYTF	TRBV9	TRBJ1-2
CASSDWTQVYGYTF	TRBV6-1	TRBJ1-2
CASSPTKPGELFF	TRBV5-4	TRBJ2-2
CASSLDYLNREEAFF	TRBV5-1	TRBJ1-1
CASSVRELSYNEQFF	TRBV9	TRBJ2-1
CASTHTGRGYTF	TRBV6-5	TRBJ1-2
CASSSDTSGYEQYF	TRBV18	TRBJ2-7
CASSLDGRGSSNQPQHF	TRBV11-2	TRBJ1-5
CASCQDSRAFITEAFF	TRBV27	TRBJ1-1
CASSEPGRYSNQPQHF	TRBV6-1	TRBJ1-5
CASSLPTGGGARGIYGYTF	TRBV7-9	TRBJ1-2
CASSTPGGDYGYTF	TRBV9	TRBJ1-2
CASSLQGAFTEAFF	TRBV27	TRBJ1-1
CASSLGREAFF	TRBV5-1	TRBJ1-1
CASSLLTGPNTGELFF	TRBV7-2	TRBJ2-2
CASSQQGTSGWRDTQYF	TRBV4-1	TRBJ2-3
CASSQDDSRADTQYF	TRBV4-1	TRBJ2-3
CASSTGRSSYNEQFF	TRBV19	TRBJ2-1
CASRGLADTGELFF	TRBV2	TRBJ2-2
CASRIRQGTGNTIYF	TRBV13	TRBJ1-3
CASSLQQGTEAFF	TRBV18	TRBJ1-1
CASSQEDSGSGYTF	TRBV4-3	TRBJ1-2
CASSFNIAGTSYEQYF	TRBV5-1	TRBJ2-7
CASSAGQENTF	TRBV7-9	TRBJ1-2
CASSPDSAAALFF	TRBV5-5	TRBJ1-4
CASSKRGREYEYGYTF	TRBV13	TRBJ1-2
CASSFTGTTQPQHF	TRBV28	TRBJ1-5
CASSQKQGLIYGYTF	TRBV4-3	TRBJ1-2
CASSPFGAQNTEAFF	TRBV4-1	TRBJ1-1
CASSEQGAGYEQYF	TRBV2	TRBJ2-7
CASRQDRGRGYEQYF	TRBV28	TRBJ2-7
CASSLHPPDSGRTKTQYF	TRBV7-2	TRBJ2-5